Given below is one TCR beta chain in context. What it binds is unknown. The sample is drawn from a study of cytomegalovirus exposure and HLA in healthy donors. The study's findings and limits: A reported reduction in N-insertions relative to the approximately 640-donor mean was seen in an Asian-associated ancestry cluster in a later analysis.

The study ran its PCR with 60 Vbeta and 13 Jbeta primers. Assay used: immunoSEQ multiplex PCR; TCRdb lists only in-frame clones, some missing. Here the sample spans 120,000 or so clones, 78% being singletons. The V segment lost 3 bases and the J segment 6 bases; nucleotides outside the gene matches: 5. Germline loops: CDR1 MNHEY, CDR2 SMNVEV (reference sequence). CDR3 size: 14 residues. The chain couples TRBV27 to TRBJ1-2, with TRBD1 identical over 9 bases. Sequencing used PBMCs. The clonotype originates from a man between 25 and 39 years old in good health and CMV-seropositive. CDR3 nucleotides: TGTGCCAGCAGTTTGGGACAGGGTTTCGATGGCTACACCTTC. It specifies CASSLGQGFDGYTF.